This is a list of T cell receptor beta chains from one sample in a study of cytomegalovirus exposure and HLA in healthy donors. This table comes from immunoSEQ multiplex PCR, and its TCRdb copy is limited to in-frame clones, with some not included. This sample's table has about 130,000 clones. The sequenced material came from PBMCs. These receptors originate from a woman between 40 and 55 years old in good health and CMV-seronegative. Both conserved end residues are part of each CDR3. Each record gives: J gene, V gene, D gene, CDR3 protein, CDR3 DNA. The D gene is left open where the match is weak.

j_gene: TRBJ2-1; v_gene: TRBV19; d_gene: TRBD2; CDR3aa: CASSPTGLAGGNEQFF; CDR3nt: TGTGCCAGTAGTCCTACGGGACTAGCGGGGGGCAATGAGCAGTTCTTC
j_gene: TRBJ1-4; v_gene: TRBV19; d_gene: TRBD1; CDR3aa: CASRVQGAGEKLFF; CDR3nt: TGTGCCAGTAGGGTACAGGGGGCGGGTGAAAAACTGTTTTTT
j_gene: TRBJ2-5; v_gene: TRBV19; d_gene: TRBD2; CDR3aa: CASSIDLAGETQYF; CDR3nt: TGTGCCAGTAGTATAGATTTAGCGGGGGAGACCCAGTACTTC
j_gene: TRBJ1-2; v_gene: TRBV18; d_gene: NA; CDR3aa: CASSPLPGSNYGYTF; CDR3nt: TGTGCCAGCTCACCACTTCCAGGGTCTAACTATGGCTACACCTTC
j_gene: TRBJ2-7; v_gene: TRBV6-5; d_gene: TRBD1; CDR3aa: CASRRWTGGSYEQYF; CDR3nt: TGTGCCAGCAGAAGGTGGACAGGTGGCTCCTACGAGCAGTACTTC
j_gene: TRBJ1-4; v_gene: TRBV27; d_gene: NA; CDR3aa: CASSLSYRELPKLFF; CDR3nt: TGTGCCAGCAGTTTATCGTACAGGGAATTACCCAAACTGTTTTTT
j_gene: TRBJ1-3; v_gene: TRBV4-3; d_gene: NA; CDR3aa: CASSHPGTVTGNTIYF; CDR3nt: TGCGCCAGCAGCCATCCAGGGACTGTTACTGGAAACACCATATATTTT
j_gene: TRBJ2-5; v_gene: TRBV5-4; d_gene: NA; CDR3aa: CASSPYVGETQYF; CDR3nt: TGTGCCAGCAGCCCTTATGTCGGTGAGACCCAGTACTTC
j_gene: TRBJ1-1; v_gene: TRBV11-3; d_gene: NA; CDR3aa: CASSSTGDRTEAFF; CDR3nt: TGTGCCAGCAGCTCGACAGGAGATCGGACTGAAGCTTTCTTT
j_gene: TRBJ1-6; v_gene: TRBV7-2; d_gene: NA; CDR3aa: CASSLQESPLHF; CDR3nt: TGTGCCAGCAGCTTACAGGAATCACCCCTCCACTTT
j_gene: TRBJ2-5; v_gene: TRBV19; d_gene: TRBD2; CDR3aa: CASSIWAGEETQYF; CDR3nt: TGTGCCAGTAGTATCTGGGCGGGGGAAGAGACCCAGTACTTC
j_gene: TRBJ1-2; v_gene: TRBV27; d_gene: TRBD1; CDR3aa: CASSLSPGTGVGYTF; CDR3nt: TGTGCCAGCAGTTTATCTCCAGGGACAGGGGTGGGCTACACCTTC
j_gene: TRBJ1-1; v_gene: TRBV6-5; d_gene: NA; CDR3aa: CASSFYRAGGTEAFF; CDR3nt: TGTGCCAGCAGTTTCTACAGGGCGGGAGGCACTGAAGCTTTCTTT
j_gene: TRBJ1-1; v_gene: TRBV6-1; d_gene: NA; CDR3aa: CASSGIQQGSTEAFF; CDR3nt: TGTGCCAGCAGTGGGATTCAACAGGGAAGCACTGAAGCTTTCTTT
j_gene: TRBJ1-6; v_gene: TRBV27; d_gene: TRBD1; CDR3aa: CASSLLQGSSSYNSPLHF; CDR3nt: TGTGCCAGCAGTTTACTACAGGGGAGCAGCTCCTATAATTCACCCCTCCACTTT
j_gene: TRBJ1-2; v_gene: TRBV6-1; d_gene: NA; CDR3aa: CASEVGRGNYGYAF; CDR3nt: NA
j_gene: TRBJ2-7; v_gene: TRBV7-8; d_gene: TRBD2; CDR3aa: CASSVQRGGRNEQYF; CDR3nt: TGTGCCAGCAGCGTACAGCGGGGGGGCCGGAACGAGCAGTACTTC
j_gene: TRBJ2-2; v_gene: TRBV5-4; d_gene: NA; CDR3aa: CASSLGLQKNTGELFF; CDR3nt: TGTGCCAGCAGCTTGGGCCTACAGAAAAACACCGGGGAGCTGTTTTTT
j_gene: TRBJ1-6; v_gene: TRBV7-2; d_gene: NA; CDR3aa: CASSPRQFYNSPLHF; CDR3nt: TGTGCCAGCAGCCCGAGACAGTTCTATAATTCACCCCTCCACTTT
j_gene: TRBJ2-3; v_gene: TRBV20-1; d_gene: NA; CDR3aa: CSGSAEDTQYF; CDR3nt: TGCAGTGGCAGCGCCGAAGATACGCAGTATTTT
j_gene: TRBJ1-3; v_gene: TRBV5-8; d_gene: NA; CDR3aa: CASRVQSGNTIYF; CDR3nt: TGTGCCAGTCGAGTACAGTCTGGAAACACCATATATTTT
j_gene: TRBJ1-1; v_gene: TRBV7-2; d_gene: NA; CDR3aa: CASSARSGNTEAFF; CDR3nt: TGTGCCAGCAGCGCCAGGAGCGGTAACACTGAAGCTTTCTTT